The T cell receptor beta chain under discussion was sequenced for a study of control samples from healthy donors and cancer patients. This CDR3 spans 15 amino acids. Profiled with immunoSEQ multiplex PCR; TCRdb holds only in-frame clones, not every one. The table records about 100,000 clones, approximately 80% of them present only once. The J gene is TRBJ2-7, the V gene TRBV21-1; the table names TRBD1, a call not compared with the DNA. TRBV21-1 constitutes a pseudogene. This TCR was recovered from a man younger than 40 in good health. The material sequenced was blood. The CDR3 sequence is CASSNGTDRRKEQYF. The CDR3 DNA reads as TGTGCCAGCAGCAACGGAACGGACAGACGAAAGGAGCAGTACTTC.